This TCR beta chain comes out of a study of blood T cell repertoires in COVID-19. Study details: Nucleic acid was either cDNA or gDNA, and it came from T cells, B-cell-depleted T cells, or PBMCs.

The CDR3 contains 16 residues. After removal of 4 bases from V and 11 bases from J, the junction contained 18 bases not matched to a gene. The germline V gene encodes CDR1 SGHTA and CDR2 FQGNSA. Authors' processing steps: Estimation of nucleated cell counts was performed using reference gene primer amplification. The method was immunoSEQ multiplex PCR; TCRdb's version includes in-frame clones alone and lacks a portion of them. That table supplies the V and J calls and clone size; D and trimming were determined from the DNA. Of roughly 110,000 clones listed, 80% are singletons. This TCR came from a man aged 70 or older with acute or convalescent COVID-19. This chain connects TRBV7-2 to TRBJ1-1; 8 nucleotides match TRBD1. What was sequenced was peripheral blood. CDR3 region: CASSWLAQGAGEGAFF. For the CDR3, the DNA is TGTGCCAGCAGCTGGTTGGCCCAGGGGGCGGGAGAGGGGGCTTTCTTT.